A single sample is the source of the 12 T cell receptor beta chains below, sequenced in a study of PD-L1 blockade in urothelial cancer. Time point here: peripheral blood 6 weeks after treatment start. Using immunoSEQ multiplex PCR, the repertoire was profiled, and TCRdb retains in-frame clones only, with some absent. The sample has around 100,000 clones; about 91% are singletons. The source material was PBMCs, sampled around atezolizumab (anti-PD-L1) treatment. These receptors all stem from a man between 60 and 75 years old with urothelial cancer.

V is TRBV19 and J is TRBJ2-3, with 11 bases lining up with TRBD2. CDR1 and CDR2 (germline): LNHDA, SQIVND (reference sequence). The length of the CDR3 is 17 residues. J lost 8 bases, V lost 4 bases, and 14 bases had no gene match. The CDR3 sequence is CASSRLAGGLSQGTQYF. The CDR3, as DNA: TGTGCCAGTAGTAGGCTAGCGGGGGGCTTATCCCAAGGTACGCAGTATTTT.

The chain carries TRBV30 and TRBJ2-1, with 7 bases lining up with TRBD2. The CDR3 length is 14 residues. From germline, CDR1 is GTSNPN and CDR2 SVGIG (reference sequence). The V gene end was trimmed by 1 base and the J gene end by 3 bases; junction bases not matched to a gene: 3. The CDR3 DNA sequence: TGTGCCTGGAGTGAGGGACTACTCTACAATGAGCAGTTCTTC. Its protein is CAWSEGLLYNEQFF.

V gene TRBV10-3 combines with J gene TRBJ2-1; 11 nucleotides match TRBD1. CDR1 is ENHRY, CDR2 SYGVKD, per germline. This CDR3 contains 14 residues. V was clipped by 3 bases and J by 6 bases; unmatched bases: 1. CDR3 in amino acids: CAISDGTGGNEQFF. The CDR3 DNA reads as TGTGCCATCAGTGACGGGACAGGGGGCAATGAGCAGTTCTTC.

This clone was counted a single time. In nucleotides, the CDR3 is TGCGCCAGCAGTCAATGGGGGACAGGACGGGGCCCCAATCAGCCCCAGCATTTT. Protein sequence: CASSQWGTGRGPNQPQHF. V usage is TRBV23-1 and J usage is TRBJ1-5, with 8 bases aligning to TRBD1. TRBV23-1 falls under the ORF class, with uncertain function. J was trimmed by 3 bases and V by 1 base; bases with no gene match: 11. CDR3 length: 18 residues.

The rearrangement links TRBV9 to TRBJ2-7, with 7 positions matching TRBD1. CDR1 is SGDLS and CDR2 is YYNGEE in the germline V gene. After removal of 4 bases from V and 0 bases from J, the junction contained 4 bases not matched to a gene. The CDR3 is made up of 14 amino acids. CDR3 sequence reads: CASSPGQSSYEQYF. Written as DNA, the CDR3 is TGTGCCAGCAGCCCGGGACAGAGCTCCTACGAGCAGTACTTC.

The CDR3 region is CAITTSGGYYEQYF. Written as DNA, the CDR3 is TGTGCCATCACGACCAGCGGGGGCTACTACGAGCAGTACTTC. J is TRBJ2-7 and V is TRBV10-3; 8 nucleotides match TRBD2. CDR1 ENHRY and CDR2 SYGVKD come from the germline V gene. The V and J ends lost 7 bases and 3 bases, in that order; junction bases with no gene match: 8. The CDR3 covers 14 residues.

This chain connects TRBV7-9 to TRBJ1-1; D ambiguous. V was clipped by 3 bases and J by 2 bases, with 10 bases between them. The CDR3 covers 14 residues. Germline V gene lookup returns CDR1 SEHNR and CDR2 FQNEAQ (reference sequence). CDR3: CASSFGQLNTEAFF. In DNA form, the CDR3 reads TGTGCCAGCAGCTTTGGGCAGCTAAACACTGAAGCTTTCTTT. The full variable domain, its missing parts supplied by reference TRBV7-9 and TRBJ1-1, is DTGVSQNPRHKITKRGQNVTFRCDPISEHNRLYWYRQTLGQGPEFLTYFQNEAQLEKSRLLSDRFSAERPKGSFSTLEIQRTEQGDSAMYLCASSFGQLNTEAFFGQGTRLTVV.

In DNA, the CDR3 is TGTGCCAGCAGCGGGGGGGCGCGTGAGACCCAGTACTTC. It yields the protein CASSGGARETQYF. This sequence joins TRBV2 and TRBJ2-5; 8 bases agree with TRBD2. J gave up 5 bases and V 6 bases, and 5 bases lay outside the gene matches. This CDR3 is built from 13 residues. Germline V CDR1 and CDR2: SNHLY, FYNNEI.

Comments on this clone: This CDR3 is also generated by other DNA sequences in the sample. The chain is built from TRBV5-1 and TRBJ2-1; 8 bases fit TRBD1. The CDR3 runs 15 residues. Losses at the gene ends were 0 bases for V and 3 bases for J; bases not matched to a gene: 2. Looked up from germline, CDR1 is SGHRS and CDR2 is YFSETQ. DNA of the CDR3: TGCGCCAGCAGCTTGGGACAGGGGAGCTACAATGAGCAGTTCTTC. Its translation: CASSLGQGSYNEQFF.

The table lists this clone with a count of one. V and J are TRBV29-1 and TRBJ2-7; D ambiguous. The germline gives CDR1 SQVTM, CDR2 ANQGSEA. The CDR3 is 14 residues long. V gave up 5 bases and J gave up 2 bases, with 16 bases separating them. CDR3 coding DNA: TGCAGCGTTTTGTTGGGCCAGGTAACCTACGAGCAGTACTTC. Translation: CSVLLGQVTYEQYF.

This chain links TRBV9 with TRBJ2-3; D is unresolved. Germline CDR1 is SGDLS and CDR2 is YYNGEE. The CDR3 length is 13 residues. The V end lost 4 bases, the J end lost 6 bases, and 12 bases lay between the germline ends. CDR3 residues: CASSKPSGDTQYF. The CDR3 DNA is TGTGCCAGCAGCAAACCTTCAGGTGATACGCAGTATTTT.

This clone was found many times. J is TRBJ2-7 and V is TRBV7-8; 9 bases match TRBD2. CDR1 and CDR2 from the germline V gene are SGHVS and FQNEAQ. The CDR3 consists of 14 residues. Trimming cost V 6 bases and J 2 bases; bases outside gene matches: 5. The CDR3 sequence: CASRPSGRPYEQYF. The DNA for the CDR3 is TGTGCCAGCAGGCCGAGCGGGAGGCCCTACGAGCAGTACTTC. Filled out from reference TRBV7-8 and TRBJ2-7, the complete variable domain reads GAGVSQSPRYKVAKRGQDVALRCDPISGHVSLFWYQQALGQGPEFLTYFQNEAQLDKSGLPSDRFFAERPEGSVSTLKIQRTQQEDSAVYLCASRPSGRPYEQYFGPGTRLTVT.